Listed here are 12 T cell receptor beta chains from one sample, sequenced in a study of neurological immune-mediated disorders. TCRdb re-derived calls from the 5' RACE reads in MiXCR, one entry per CDR3 protein. The table includes 50,000 to 70,000 distinct CDR3 sequences, less than 5.5% detected once. Sequences were obtained from PBMCs. All receptors derive from a man younger than 45 with multiple sclerosis.

This clonotype was counted ten times or more. This rearrangement joins TRBV4-2 to TRBJ2-3; D not certain. The ends were cut back, 4 bases at V and 0 bases at J, with 5 bases in the middle. Looked up from germline, CDR1 is LGHNA and CDR2 is YNFKEQ. The CDR3 runs to 13 residues. The CDR3 sequence: CASSRVSTDTQYF. Written as DNA, the CDR3 is TGTGCCAGCAGCCGCGTAAGCACAGATACGCAGTATTTT.

This clonotype was observed many times. For the CDR3, the DNA is TGTGCCAGCAGCCTCGGGGGGGGACTGAGACCCCAGCATTTT. Amino acids: CASSLGGGLRPQHF. The rearrangement links TRBV6-5 to TRBJ1-5; possible D gene TRBD1, 5 bases. Looked up from germline, CDR1 is MNHEY and CDR2 is SVGAGI. The CDR3 contains 14 residues. Trimming stripped 6 bases from V and 10 bases from J, with 19 bases between.

At least ten counts were recorded for this clonotype. The chain recombines TRBV12-3 or TRBV12-4 with TRBJ1-2, with D unclear. V was clipped by 5 bases and J by 8 bases, with 18 bases between them. The CDR3 sequence is 14 residues long. CDR3 in amino acids: CASSPPNTRRGYTF. CDR3 sequence (DNA): TGTGCCAGCAGTCCCCCGAATACCCGCCGGGGCTACACCTTC.

This clonotype came up many times. This chain uses TRBV20-1 with TRBJ2-5; D not certain. The CDR3 contains 11 residues. Trimming stripped 8 bases from V and 4 bases from J, with 11 bases between. From germline, CDR1 is DFQATT and CDR2 SNEGSKA (reference sequence). The CDR3 here is CSSPVGETQYF. CDR3 nucleotides: TGCAGTTCCCCCGTTGGAGAGACCCAGTACTTC.

The table lists this clonotype with many counts. The chain recombines TRBV27 with TRBJ2-3, with no clear D. V was trimmed by 6 bases and J by 2 bases, leaving 3 bases between them. Germline V lookup: CDR1 MNHEY, CDR2 SMNVEV (reference sequence). CDR3 length: 11 amino acids. The CDR3 DNA reads TGTGCCAGCAGGTCCACAGATACGCAGTATTTT. Encoded protein: CASRSTDTQYF.

Note on this clonotype: The junction departs from the called germline gene at one end, perhaps through a read error. CDR3 in DNA: TGTACCATCAGGAGGGACAGCAATCATAATTCACCCCTCCACTTT. Its protein product is CTIRRDSNHNSPLHF. The chain combines TRBV10-3 with TRBJ1-6, with 7 bases that match TRBD1. Per germline, CDR1 ENHRY and CDR2 SYGVKD. CDR3 length equals 15 residues.

The table lists this clonotype with many counts. DNA for the CDR3: TGTGCCAGCAGCTTGGCATCGGAATTTAGCACAGATACGCAGTATTTT. Translating it yields CASSLASEFSTDTQYF. The chain carries TRBV5-6 and TRBJ2-3; D remains unclear. The V and J ends lost 0 bases and 0 bases respectively, with 11 bases between them. The CDR3 length is 16 residues. Germline CDR1 SGHDT, CDR2 YYEEEE.

The chain combines TRBV5-1 with TRBJ1-2; maybe TRBD1 (6 bases). CDR3 length equals 13 residues. CDR1 SGHRS and CDR2 YFSETQ come from the germline V gene. Trimming removed 3 bases at V and 4 bases at J, with 10 bases between. CDR3 nucleotide sequence: TGCGCCAGCAGCTACAGGGTCGGCTATGGCTACACCTTC. Amino acids: CASSYRVGYGYTF.

The sample holds many counts of this clonotype. The rearrangement links TRBV5-8 to TRBJ1-5; D uncertain. CDR3 length: 13 amino acids. Germline V gene lookup returns CDR1 SGHTS and CDR2 YDEGEE. Trimming shortened V by 4 bases and J by 5 bases, and 10 bases separated the two germline ends. CDR3 DNA: TGTGCCAGCAGCCGTGGAATCGATCAGCCCCAGCATTTT. Translating gives CASSRGIDQPQHF.

In its sample, this clonotype was seen many times. V gene TRBV20-1 combines with J gene TRBJ2-5; the D is unclear. Germline values: CDR1 DFQATT, CDR2 SNEGSKA (reference sequence). CDR3 length equals 10 residues. Trimming pared 3 bases from V and 3 bases from J, leaving 2 bases between. The CDR3 DNA is TGCAGTGCTAGCGAAGAGACCCAGTACTTC. Amino acid sequence: CSASEETQYF.

This clonotype was seen ten or more times. The rearrangement links TRBV12-3 or TRBV12-4 to TRBJ1-5; D gene unclear. V was shortened by 5 bases and J by 1 base, with 6 bases between the two germline ends. CDR3 length: 13 residues. CDR3 DNA sequence: TGTGCCAGCAGTCATGAGAGCAATCAGCCCCAGCATTTT. Translated, it gives CASSHESNQPQHF.

This clonotype was recorded many times. The V and J genes are TRBV12-3 or TRBV12-4 and TRBJ2-3, with 9 bases lining up with TRBD1. The CDR3 is 15 amino acids. The V segment lost 5 bases and the J segment 5 bases; nucleotides outside the gene matches: 8. CDR3 region: CASSLGQGTGDTQYF. Written as DNA, the CDR3 is TGTGCCAGCAGTCTCGGACAGGGGACGGGAGATACGCAGTATTTT.